This passage covers 28 T cell receptor beta chains from one sample sequenced in a study of neurological immune-mediated disorders. Time point of the sample: longitudinal time-point 3. TCRdb passed the 5' RACE reads through MiXCR, listing each CDR3 protein once. This sample has tens of thousands of distinct CDR3 sequences; about 14% occur once, and the top ten carry 10% to 12%. The sequencing input was PBMCs. The source of these receptors is a man aged 25 to 40 in good health.

This clonotype was recorded many times. This sequence joins TRBV4-1 and TRBJ2-1; D is perhaps TRBD1 (7 bases). CDR3 length equals 19 residues. Trimming shortened V by 5 bases and J by 0 bases, and 23 bases separated the two germline ends. Germline CDR1 and CDR2: MGHRA and YSYEKL. CDR3 in amino acids: CASSSPRGEKGSSYNEQFF. CDR3 coding DNA: TGCGCCAGCAGCAGCCCCAGGGGGGAGAAAGGAAGCTCCTACAATGAGCAGTTCTTC.

This clonotype was detected many times. The V gene is TRBV11-1, the J gene TRBJ2-1; TRBD2 agrees at 7 bases. Trimming removed 4 bases from V and 4 bases from J; junction bases left unmatched: 4. CDR1 is SGHAT, CDR2 FQDESV, per germline (reference sequence). This CDR3 region has 14 residues. The CDR3 region is CASSSGRGYNEQFF. The CDR3, as DNA: TGTGCCAGCAGCTCGGGGAGGGGTTACAATGAGCAGTTCTTC.

This clonotype was recorded many times. The chain combines TRBV7-7 with TRBJ2-5; the match to TRBD1 covers 12 bases. Germline V gene sequence: CDR1 SSHAT, CDR2 FNYEAQ (reference sequence). The length of the CDR3 is 17 residues. The ends lost 4 bases at V and 5 bases at J; junction bases unmatched: 11. The CDR3 DNA reads TGTGCCAGCAGCTCCTCCCCGGGACAGGGGGCTGTGGAGACCCAGTACTTC. Its protein product is CASSSSPGQGAVETQYF. The full variable domain, with the rest looked up from reference TRBV7-7 and TRBJ2-5, is GAGVSQSPRYKVTKRGQDVTLRCDPISSHATLYWYQQALGQGPEFLTYFNYEAQPDKSGLPSDRFSAERPEGSISTLTIQRTEQRDSAMYRCASSSSPGQGAVETQYFGPGTRLLVL.

This clonotype showed up many times. V gene TRBV11-1 combines with J gene TRBJ2-5; the D gene could be TRBD1 or TRBD2 (5 bases each). The CDR3 is 13 residues long. V lost 5 bases and J lost 2, with 9 bases in between. Germline V gene sequence: CDR1 SGHAT, CDR2 FQDESV (reference sequence). The DNA of the CDR3 is TGTGCCAGCAGCACGGGACCACAAGAGACCCAGTACTTC. Its protein is CASSTGPQETQYF.

This clonotype was observed many times. The chain has TRBV6-4 and TRBJ2-3; 11 bases agree with TRBD2. The germline V gene encodes CDR1 MRHNA and CDR2 SNTAGT. The CDR3 contains 15 residues. The ends lost 5 bases at V and 4 bases at J; junction bases unmatched: 5. CDR3 in amino acids: CASSLLAGAADTQYF. The DNA of the CDR3 is TGTGCCAGCAGTTTACTAGCGGGAGCAGCAGATACGCAGTATTTT.

This clonotype was seen at least ten times. In DNA form, the CDR3 reads TGCGCCAGCAGCTTAGGCGGTAATGAAAAACTGTTTTTT. The encoded protein is CASSLGGNEKLFF. The genes are TRBV5-1 and TRBJ1-4; D unresolved. CDR1 SGHRS and CDR2 YFSETQ come from the germline V gene. Trimming left V 2 bases short and J 4 bases short, with 6 bases between. This CDR3 comprises 13 residues.

The DNA of the CDR3 is TGTGCCAGCAGACCAGACAGAACAGATACGCAGTATTTT. It codes for CASRPDRTDTQYF. The J gene is TRBJ2-3, the V gene TRBV12-3 or TRBV12-4; D might be TRBD1 (5 bases). Trimming took 6 bases from V and 3 from J, leaving 10 bases between them. CDR3 length: 13 residues.

In this sample, this clonotype turned up many times. The V call is TRBV5-4, the J call TRBJ1-2, with TRBD1 matching 8 bases. Germline CDR1 reads SGHNT; CDR2 reads YYREEE (reference sequence). There are 15 residues in the CDR3. The trim removed 5 bases at V and 4 bases at J, leaving 10 bases unmatched. The CDR3 nucleotides are TGTGCCAGCAGTTACGAACAGGGGGTAGGCTATGGCTACACCTTC. Protein: CASSYEQGVGYGYTF.

Ten or more counts support this clonotype. This chain uses TRBV27 with TRBJ2-7; TRBD1 matches 8 bases. The J segment lost 6 bases and the V segment lost 3 bases, leaving 7 bases of the junction unmatched. Germline lookup yields CDR1 MNHEY and CDR2 SMNVEV (reference sequence). The CDR3 covers 14 residues. DNA of the CDR3: TGTGCCAGCAGTTTCCTTCAGGGGGCAGGCGAGCAGTACTTC. Its protein is CASSFLQGAGEQYF.

This clonotype was recorded many times. The rearrangement uses TRBV29-1 and TRBJ1-3; D unclear. From germline, CDR1 is SQVTM and CDR2 ANQGSEA. The CDR3 totals 12 residues. V was pared by 6 bases and J by 3 bases, with 9 bases between. The CDR3 nucleotides read TGCAGCGTAAGTGGGCTTGGAAACACCATATATTTT. It encodes CSVSGLGNTIYF.

Many counts were recorded for this clonotype. The chain combines TRBV7-9 with TRBJ2-5; 8 bases are a match to TRBD1. Germline V gives CDR1 SEHNR, CDR2 FQNEAQ (reference sequence). With V trimmed by 5 bases and J by 5 bases, 10 bases remained unmatched. This CDR3 is 15 amino acids long. The DNA of the CDR3 is TGTGCCAGCAGCCAAGGACAGGGCCCGGGGGAGACCCAGTACTTC. Translating it yields CASSQGQGPGETQYF.

This clonotype was seen many times. The genes are TRBV3-1 and TRBJ2-1; the match to TRBD2 covers 11 bases. Germline CDR1 reads LGHDT; CDR2 reads YNNKEL (reference sequence). The junction had 7 bases not matched to a gene; V was cut back by 1 base and J by 8 bases. The CDR3 extends over 16 amino acids. CDR3 amino acids: CASSQGRLAGFDEQFF. The DNA of the CDR3 is TGTGCCAGCAGCCAAGGGCGACTAGCGGGATTCGATGAGCAGTTCTTC.

There are many counts of this clonotype. V and J are TRBV5-5 and TRBJ2-3; D might be TRBD1 or TRBD2, each matching 6 bases. The germline V and J ends were trimmed by 3 bases and 5 bases, with 16 bases remaining between them. Germline V gives CDR1 SGHKS, CDR2 YYEKEE (reference sequence). This CDR3 is built from 15 residues. The CDR3 coding sequence is TGTGCCAGCAGCTCAGGGGACTCTGCGGGAGATACGCAGTATTTT. Translated, it gives CASSSGDSAGDTQYF.

There are many counts of this clonotype. This rearrangement joins TRBV10-3 to TRBJ2-1, with 10 bases matching TRBD2. V lost 0 bases, J lost 3 bases, and 11 bases stayed unmatched. There are 19 residues in the CDR3. The germline V gene encodes CDR1 ENHRY and CDR2 SYGVKD. DNA of the CDR3: TGTGCCATCAGTGAGTCGACTAAAGGGTCTAGCGGGAGCTACAATGAGCAGTTCTTC. Translation gives CAISESTKGSSGSYNEQFF.

This clonotype was counted ten times or more. This CDR3 is CASSSTSGRGSYEQYF. CDR3 bases: TGTGCCAGCAGCTCTACTAGCGGGAGGGGCTCCTACGAGCAGTACTTC. The chain links TRBV7-9 to TRBJ2-7, with 13 bases identical to TRBD2. This CDR3 is built from 16 residues. J was trimmed by 0 bases and V by 4 bases; bases with no gene match: 3. The germline V gene encodes CDR1 SEHNR and CDR2 FQNEAQ (reference sequence). Using reference TRBV7-9 and TRBJ2-7 for the parts outside the CDR3, the full variable domain is DTGVSQNPRHKITKRGQNVTFRCDPISEHNRLYWYRQTLGQGPEFLTYFQNEAQLEKSRLLSDRFSAERPKGSFSTLEIQRTEQGDSAMYLCASSSTSGRGSYEQYFGPGTRLTVT.

This clonotype was recorded many times. J is TRBJ2-1 and V is TRBV5-1; 9 positions agree with TRBD2. V trimming: 2 bases; J trimming: 6 bases; junction bases outside the gene matches: 6. This CDR3 has 15 amino acids. The germline CDR1 and CDR2 sequences are SGHRS and YFSETQ. As DNA, the CDR3 is TGCGCCAGCAGCTTCGCGGGAGGGCCCTCCAATGAGCAGTTCTTC. It specifies CASSFAGGPSNEQFF.

At least ten counts were recorded for this clonotype. The chain combines TRBV6-5 with TRBJ2-1; D gene uncertain. The CDR3 spans 11 residues. Between the trimmed V and J ends, which lost 7 bases and 4 bases, there was a span of 5 bases. Germline assignment: CDR1 MNHEY and CDR2 SVGAGI. The CDR3 nucleotides are TGTGCCAGCAAATCGTACAATGAGCAGTTCTTC. Its protein product is CASKSYNEQFF.

This clonotype has at least ten counts. This chain links TRBV20-1 with TRBJ2-3; D might be TRBD2 (6 bases). V gave up 5 bases and J gave up 2 bases, with 17 bases separating them. CDR1 DFQATT and CDR2 SNEGSKA come from the germline V gene (reference sequence). This CDR3 is 15 amino acids long. CDR3 DNA sequence: TGCAGTGCTCCCGGCGGGACTGATTACACAGATACGCAGTATTTT. Residues: CSAPGGTDYTDTQYF.

This clonotype was seen many times. The chain has TRBV5-1 and TRBJ1-1, with D maybe TRBD1 (5 bases). The CDR3 sequence is 14 residues long. Trimming removed 1 base at V and 4 bases at J, with 11 bases between. In germline, CDR1 is SGHRS, CDR2 YFSETQ. CDR3 sequence: CASSLNGAITEAFF. CDR3 nucleotides: TGCGCCAGCAGCTTGAACGGGGCGATCACTGAAGCTTTCTTT.

This clonotype was seen many times. The chain couples TRBV5-1 to TRBJ2-7; 7 bases align to TRBD2. After removal of 3 bases from V and 1 base from J, the junction contained 4 bases not matched to a gene. Germline V gene sequence: CDR1 SGHRS, CDR2 YFSETQ. The CDR3 is 14 amino acids. CDR3 region: CASSSGGGSYEQYF. DNA of the CDR3: TGCGCCAGCAGCTCGGGCGGGGGTTCCTACGAGCAGTACTTC.

This clonotype was seen at least ten times. The chain recombines TRBV10-3 with TRBJ2-7, with TRBD1 identical over 9 bases. This CDR3 comprises 13 residues. Per the germline V gene, CDR1 is ENHRY and CDR2 is SYGVKD. V lost 2 bases, J lost 5 bases, and 1 base stayed unmatched. CDR3 DNA sequence: TGTGCCATCAGTGAGAGGACAGGGGACGAGCAGTACTTC. Its protein product is CAISERTGDEQYF.

This clonotype was counted ten times or more. The chain combines TRBV9 with TRBJ2-3, with 11 positions matching TRBD2. The CDR3 is 15 amino acids. Germline V CDR1 and CDR2: SGDLS, YYNGEE. V shed 5 bases and J 5 bases; nucleotides not matched to a gene: 7. The CDR3 region is CASSSLAGGLDTQYF. The CDR3 DNA is TGTGCCAGCAGTTCTCTAGCGGGAGGACTAGATACGCAGTATTTT.

The table lists this clonotype with a few counts. The chain joins TRBV27 to TRBJ2-3; 11 positions agree with TRBD2. The CDR3 extends over 16 amino acids. Germline loops: CDR1 MNHEY, CDR2 SMNVEV (reference sequence). The junction had 5 bases not matched to a gene; V was cut back by 6 bases and J by 0 bases. This CDR3 is CASRSTSGGSTDTQYF. In DNA form, the CDR3 reads TGTGCCAGCAGGTCTACTAGCGGGGGAAGCACAGATACGCAGTATTTT.

This clonotype was seen repeatedly, ten times or more. The chain joins TRBV20-1 to TRBJ2-3; the D is unclear. The germline gives CDR1 DFQATT, CDR2 SNEGSKA (reference sequence). The CDR3 spans 15 residues. Trimming cost V 2 bases and J 1 base, with 13 bases left between them. DNA of the CDR3: TGCAGTGCTAGACAGACACCACCGGGCACAGATACGCAGTATTTT. Amino acid sequence: CSARQTPPGTDTQYF.

This clonotype was found many times. The rearrangement uses TRBV20-1 and TRBJ1-2; the D gene is possibly TRBD1 (5 bases). Germline lookup yields CDR1 DFQATT and CDR2 SNEGSKA (reference sequence). The CDR3 length is 15 residues. V was shortened by 3 bases and J by 0 bases, with 14 bases between the two germline ends. CDR3 region: CSASRVGGSNYGYTF. CDR3 bases: TGCAGTGCTAGCAGGGTCGGCGGTTCTAACTATGGCTACACCTTC.

This clonotype was seen repeatedly, ten times or more. The chain employs TRBV5-1 and TRBJ2-1, with 9 positions matching TRBD2. The CDR3 runs 15 residues. Germline V gives CDR1 SGHRS, CDR2 YFSETQ. The V and J ends lost 4 bases and 8 bases, in that order; junction bases with no gene match: 10. CDR3 nucleotide sequence: TGCGCCAGCAGCCTTCTCGGCGGGAGGGAGGATGAGCAGTTCTTC. This codes for CASSLLGGREDEQFF. The full variable domain, rest sourced from reference TRBV5-1 and TRBJ2-1, is KAGVTQTPRYLIKTRGQQVTLSCSPISGHRSVSWYQQTPGQGLQFLFEYFSETQRNKGNFPGRFSGRQFSNSRSEMNVSTLELGDSALYLCASSLLGGREDEQFFGPGTRLTVL.

This clonotype was seen at least ten times. In nucleotides, the CDR3 is TGTGCCAGCTCACCAACGCCCGGGGAGCTGTTTTTT. This encodes CASSPTPGELFF. The chain recombines TRBV18 with TRBJ2-2, with no clear D. This CDR3 has 12 residues. Trimming left V 2 bases short and J 6 bases short, with 4 bases between. Germline V CDR1 and CDR2: KGHSH, LQKENI. Supplemented by reference TRBV18 and TRBJ2-2, the full variable domain reads NAGVMQNPRHLVRRRGQEARLRCSPMKGHSHVYWYRQLPEEGLKFMVYLQKENIIDESGMPKERFSAEFPKEGPSILRIQQVVRGDSAAYFCASSPTPGELFFGEGSRLTVL.

This clonotype was recorded at least ten times. The V gene is TRBV7-2, the J gene TRBJ2-5, with TRBD2 identical over 7 bases. This CDR3 region has 14 residues. Germline values: CDR1 SGHTA, CDR2 FQGNSA. The trim removed 4 bases at V and 5 bases at J, leaving 7 bases unmatched. CDR3 nucleotide sequence: TGTGCCAGCAGCTCGGGACTAAGCGGGGAGACCCAGTACTTC. This gives the protein CASSSGLSGETQYF.